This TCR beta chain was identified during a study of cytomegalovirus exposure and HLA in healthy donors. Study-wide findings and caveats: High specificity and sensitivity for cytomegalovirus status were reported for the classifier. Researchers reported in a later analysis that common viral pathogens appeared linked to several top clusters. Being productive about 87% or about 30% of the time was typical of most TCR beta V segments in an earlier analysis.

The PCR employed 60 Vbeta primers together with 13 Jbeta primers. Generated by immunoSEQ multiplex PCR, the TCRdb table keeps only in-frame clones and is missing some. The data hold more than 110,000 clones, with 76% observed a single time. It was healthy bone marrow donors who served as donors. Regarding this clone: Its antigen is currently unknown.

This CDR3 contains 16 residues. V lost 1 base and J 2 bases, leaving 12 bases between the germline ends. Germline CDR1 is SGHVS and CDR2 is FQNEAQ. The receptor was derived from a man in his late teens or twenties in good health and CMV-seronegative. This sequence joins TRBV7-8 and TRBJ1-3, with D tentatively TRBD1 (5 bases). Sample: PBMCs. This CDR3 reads CASSLVQGSAGNTIYF. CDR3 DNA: TGTGCCAGCAGCTTAGTCCAGGGATCGGCTGGAAACACCATATATTTT.